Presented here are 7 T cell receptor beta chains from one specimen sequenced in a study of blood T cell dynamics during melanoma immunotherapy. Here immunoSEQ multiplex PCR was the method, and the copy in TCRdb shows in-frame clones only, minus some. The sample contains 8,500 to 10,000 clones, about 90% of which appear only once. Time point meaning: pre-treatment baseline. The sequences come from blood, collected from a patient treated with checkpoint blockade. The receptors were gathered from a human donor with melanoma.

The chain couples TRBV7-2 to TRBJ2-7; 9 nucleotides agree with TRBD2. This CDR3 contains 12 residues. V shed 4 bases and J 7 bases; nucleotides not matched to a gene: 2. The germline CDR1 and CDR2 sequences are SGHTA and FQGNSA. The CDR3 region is CASSWTSVEQYF. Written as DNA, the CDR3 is TGTGCCAGCAGCTGGACTAGCGTGGAGCAGTACTTC. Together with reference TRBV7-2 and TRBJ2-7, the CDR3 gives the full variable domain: GAGVSQSPSNKVTEKGKDVELRCDPISGHTALYWYRQSLGQGLEFLIYFQGNSAPDKSGLPSDRFSAERTGGSVSTLTIQRTQQEDSAVYLCASSWTSVEQYFGPGTRLTVT.

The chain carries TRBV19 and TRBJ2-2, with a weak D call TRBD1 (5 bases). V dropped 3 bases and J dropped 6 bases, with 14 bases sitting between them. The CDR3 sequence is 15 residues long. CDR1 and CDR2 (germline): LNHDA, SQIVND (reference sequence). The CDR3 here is CASSIGYRRSGELFF. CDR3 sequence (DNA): TGTGCCAGTAGTATCGGGTACAGGCGGTCCGGGGAGCTGTTTTTT. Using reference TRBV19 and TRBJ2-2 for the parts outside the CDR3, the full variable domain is DGGITQSPKYLFRKEGQNVTLSCEQNLNHDAMYWYRQDPGQGLRLIYYSQIVNDFQKGDIAEGYSVSREKKESFPLTVTSAQKNPTAFYLCASSIGYRRSGELFFGEGSRLTVL.

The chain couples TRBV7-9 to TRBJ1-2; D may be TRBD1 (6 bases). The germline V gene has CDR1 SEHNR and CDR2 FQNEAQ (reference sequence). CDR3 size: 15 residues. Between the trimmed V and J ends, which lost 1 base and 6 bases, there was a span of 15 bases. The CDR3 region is CASSLEGGGHDGYTF. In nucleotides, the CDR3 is TGTGCCAGCAGCTTAGAGGGGGGTGGGCACGATGGCTACACCTTC.

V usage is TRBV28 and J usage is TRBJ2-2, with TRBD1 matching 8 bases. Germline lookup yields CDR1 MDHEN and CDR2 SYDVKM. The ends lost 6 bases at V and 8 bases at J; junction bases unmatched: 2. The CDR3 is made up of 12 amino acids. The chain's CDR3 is CASSRGPGELFF. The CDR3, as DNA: TGTGCCAGCAGCAGGGGGCCGGGGGAGCTGTTTTTT. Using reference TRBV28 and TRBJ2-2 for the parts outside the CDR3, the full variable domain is DVKVTQSSRYLVKRTGEKVFLECVQDMDHENMFWYRQDPGLGLRLIYFSYDVKMKEKGDIPEGYSVSREKKERFSLILESASTNQTSMYLCASSRGPGELFFGEGSRLTVL.

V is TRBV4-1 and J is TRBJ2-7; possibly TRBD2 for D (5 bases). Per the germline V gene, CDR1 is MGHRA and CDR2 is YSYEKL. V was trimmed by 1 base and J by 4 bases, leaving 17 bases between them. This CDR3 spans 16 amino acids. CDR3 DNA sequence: TGCGCCAGCAGCCAAGGTGTCAGGAGCCCGGGGTACGAGCAGTACTTC. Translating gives CASSQGVRSPGYEQYF.

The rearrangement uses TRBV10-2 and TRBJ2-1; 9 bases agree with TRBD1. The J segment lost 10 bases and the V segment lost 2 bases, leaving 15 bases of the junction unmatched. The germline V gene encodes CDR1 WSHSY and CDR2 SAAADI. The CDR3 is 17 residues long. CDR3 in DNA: TGCGCCAGCAGTGAGCCAAGCCGAGCCGGGACAGGGAGCGAGCAGTTCTTC. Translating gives CASSEPSRAGTGSEQFF.

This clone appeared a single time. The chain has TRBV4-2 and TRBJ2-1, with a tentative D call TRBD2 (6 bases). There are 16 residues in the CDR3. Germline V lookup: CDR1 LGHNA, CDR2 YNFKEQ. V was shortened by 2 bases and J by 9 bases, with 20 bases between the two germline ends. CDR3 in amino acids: CASSQTQGLGGLEQFF. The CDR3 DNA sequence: TGTGCCAGCAGCCAAACCCAGGGACTCGGAGGGCTTGAGCAGTTCTTC.